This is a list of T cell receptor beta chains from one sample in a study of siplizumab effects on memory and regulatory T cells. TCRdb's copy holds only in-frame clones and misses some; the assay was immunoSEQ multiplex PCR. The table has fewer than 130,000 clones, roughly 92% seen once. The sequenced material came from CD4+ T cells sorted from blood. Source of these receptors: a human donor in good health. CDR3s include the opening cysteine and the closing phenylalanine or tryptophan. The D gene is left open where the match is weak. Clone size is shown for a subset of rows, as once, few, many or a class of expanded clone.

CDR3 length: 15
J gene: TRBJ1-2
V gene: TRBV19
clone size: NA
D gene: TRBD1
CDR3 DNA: TGTGCCACTGGACAGGGTTTGTCTCCCTACTATGGCTACACCTTC
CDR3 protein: CATGQGLSPYYGYTF

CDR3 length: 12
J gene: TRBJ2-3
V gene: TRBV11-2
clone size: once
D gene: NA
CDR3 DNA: TGTGCCAGCAGCTTAGAAGCCCGTACGCAGTATTTT
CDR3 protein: CASSLEARTQYF

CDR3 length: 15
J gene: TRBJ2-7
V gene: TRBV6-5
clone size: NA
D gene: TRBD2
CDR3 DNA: TGTGCCAGCAGTCCCGGCGGGACTAGGTTTGCCGAGCAGTACTTC
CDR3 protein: CASSPGGTRFAEQYF

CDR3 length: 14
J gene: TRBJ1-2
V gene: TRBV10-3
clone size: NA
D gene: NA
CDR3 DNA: TGTGCCATCTCCGGGACCTCGACGGTGAATGGCTACACCTTC
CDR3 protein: CAISGTSTVNGYTF

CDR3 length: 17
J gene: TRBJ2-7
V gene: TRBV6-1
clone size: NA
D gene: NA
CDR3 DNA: TGTGCCAGCAGTGAAGCTCATGGTGGCCATAGGGCCTACGAGCAGTACTTC
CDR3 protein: CASSEAHGGHRAYEQYF

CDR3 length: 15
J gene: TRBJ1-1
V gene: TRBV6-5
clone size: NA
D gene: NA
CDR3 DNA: TGTGCCAGCAGCCCCGCGTCCGCCGGGCGAACTGAAGCTTTCTTT
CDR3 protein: CASSPASAGRTEAFF

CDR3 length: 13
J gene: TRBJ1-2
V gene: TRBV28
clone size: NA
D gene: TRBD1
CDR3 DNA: TGTGCCAGCCGGACAGGGGAATACTATGGCTACACCTTC
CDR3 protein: CASRTGEYYGYTF

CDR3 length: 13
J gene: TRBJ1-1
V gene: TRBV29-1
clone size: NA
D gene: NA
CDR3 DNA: TGCAGCGTTGAACAACAGGGAGGTGGTGAAGCTTTCTTT
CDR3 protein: CSVEQQGGGEAFF

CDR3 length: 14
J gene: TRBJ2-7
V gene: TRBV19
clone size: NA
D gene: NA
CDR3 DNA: TGTGCCAGTAGTAGGGGGGGCGCGGCCTACGAGCAGTACTTC
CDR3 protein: CASSRGGAAYEQYF

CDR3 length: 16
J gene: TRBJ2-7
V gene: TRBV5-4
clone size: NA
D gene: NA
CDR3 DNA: TGTGCCAGCAGCTTGGCCCCGACAGGCTCAACGGCCGAGCAGTACTTC
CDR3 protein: CASSLAPTGSTAEQYF

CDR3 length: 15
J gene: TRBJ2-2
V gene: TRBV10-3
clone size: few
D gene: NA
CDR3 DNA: TGTGCCATCAGTGAGTCGATAAGGACAACCGGGGAGCTGTTTTTT
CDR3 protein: CAISESIRTTGELFF

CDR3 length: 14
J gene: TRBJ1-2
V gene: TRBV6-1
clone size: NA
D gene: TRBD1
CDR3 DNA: TGTGCCACCTCCGACAGGGACGACCTCTATGGCTACACCTTC
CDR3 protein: CATSDRDDLYGYTF

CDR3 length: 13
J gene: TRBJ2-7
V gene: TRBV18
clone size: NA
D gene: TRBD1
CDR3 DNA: TGTGCCAGCTCACCATTGACAGGGCACGAGCAGTACTTC
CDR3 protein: CASSPLTGHEQYF

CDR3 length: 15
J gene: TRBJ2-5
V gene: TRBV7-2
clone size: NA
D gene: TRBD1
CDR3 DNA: TGTGCCAGCAGCCCCGGGACAGTCCAAAGGGAGACCCAGTACTTC
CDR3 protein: CASSPGTVQRETQYF

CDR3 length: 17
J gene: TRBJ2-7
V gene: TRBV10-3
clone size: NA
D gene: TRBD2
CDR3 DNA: TGTGCCACTACGTCGACTAGCGGGGGGCTGAGCTCCTACGAGCAGTACTTC
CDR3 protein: CATTSTSGGLSSYEQYF

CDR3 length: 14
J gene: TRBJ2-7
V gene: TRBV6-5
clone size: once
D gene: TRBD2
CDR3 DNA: TGTGCCAGCAGTTTAAGCGGGAGAAGGTACGAGCAGTACTTC
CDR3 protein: CASSLSGRRYEQYF

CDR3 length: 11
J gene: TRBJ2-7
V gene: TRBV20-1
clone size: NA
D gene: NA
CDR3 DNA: TGCAGTGCTCCTTACTCCTACGAGCAGTACTTC
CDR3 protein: CSAPYSYEQYF

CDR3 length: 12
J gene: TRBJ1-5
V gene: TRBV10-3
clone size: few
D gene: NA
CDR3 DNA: TGTGCGAGTAAGGGGACCGCCGAGCCCCAGCATTTT
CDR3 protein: CASKGTAEPQHF

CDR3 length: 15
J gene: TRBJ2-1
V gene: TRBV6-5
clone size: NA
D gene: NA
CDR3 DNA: TGTGCCAGCAGATCCCTAGTAGTCGAGGAAATTGAGCAGTTCTTC
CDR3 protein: CASRSLVVEEIEQFF

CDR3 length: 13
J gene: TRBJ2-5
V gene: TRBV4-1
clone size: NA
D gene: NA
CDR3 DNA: TGCGCCAGCAGCCAAGTCTTAAGTGAGACCCAGTACTTC
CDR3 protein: CASSQVLSETQYF

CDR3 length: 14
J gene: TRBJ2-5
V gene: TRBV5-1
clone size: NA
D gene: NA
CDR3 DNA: TGCGCCAGCAGCTTAGGGGGGGTTCAAGAGACCCAGTACTTC
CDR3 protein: CASSLGGVQETQYF

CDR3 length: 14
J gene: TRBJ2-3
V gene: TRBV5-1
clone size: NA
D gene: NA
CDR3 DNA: TGCGCCAGCAGCTTGGCGGGGGGCCCAGATACGCAGTATTTT
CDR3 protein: CASSLAGGPDTQYF

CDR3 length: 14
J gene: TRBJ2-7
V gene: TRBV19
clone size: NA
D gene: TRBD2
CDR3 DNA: TGTGCCAGTAGTTCCCGGGACTACAACTACGAGCAGTACTTC
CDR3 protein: CASSSRDYNYEQYF

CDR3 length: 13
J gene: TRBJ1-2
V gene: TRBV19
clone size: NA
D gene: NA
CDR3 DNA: TGTGCCAGTAGTATACACCTCCGGGATGGCTACACCTTC
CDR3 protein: CASSIHLRDGYTF

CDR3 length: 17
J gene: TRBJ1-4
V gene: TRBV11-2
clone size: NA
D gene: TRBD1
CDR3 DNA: TGTGCCAGCAGCTTAGATCTGGTGGCAGGGGGAAGGGAAAAACTGTTTTTT
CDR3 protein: CASSLDLVAGGREKLFF

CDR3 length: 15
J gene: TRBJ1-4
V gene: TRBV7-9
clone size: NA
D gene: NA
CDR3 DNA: TGTGCCAGCAGCTTAGTGGGGGCAACTAATGAAAAACTGTTTTTT
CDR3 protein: CASSLVGATNEKLFF

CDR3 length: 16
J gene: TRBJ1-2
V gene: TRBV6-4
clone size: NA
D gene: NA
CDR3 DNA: TGTGCCAGCAGTGACTCGGACACCCTCCGGGCTTATGGCTACACCTTC
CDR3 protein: CASSDSDTLRAYGYTF

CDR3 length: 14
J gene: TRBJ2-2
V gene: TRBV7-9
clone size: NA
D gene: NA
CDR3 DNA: TGTGCCAGCAGCTTAGCCAGATCCACCGGGGAGCTGTTTTTT
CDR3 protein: CASSLARSTGELFF

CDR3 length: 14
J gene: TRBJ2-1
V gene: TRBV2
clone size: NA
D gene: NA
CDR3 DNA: TGTGCCAGCAGCCGGGACGGCCGCTTCAATGAGCAGTTCTTC
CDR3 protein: CASSRDGRFNEQFF

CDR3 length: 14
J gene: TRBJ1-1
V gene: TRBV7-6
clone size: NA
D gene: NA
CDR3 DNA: TGTGCCAGCAGCATAGGACACAGGGACACTGAAGCTTTCTTT
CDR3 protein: CASSIGHRDTEAFF

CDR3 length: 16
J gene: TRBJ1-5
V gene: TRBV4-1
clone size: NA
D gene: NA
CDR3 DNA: TGCGCCAGCAGCCAAATAAACCTGGTATACACTGAGCCCCAGCATTTT
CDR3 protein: CASSQINLVYTEPQHF

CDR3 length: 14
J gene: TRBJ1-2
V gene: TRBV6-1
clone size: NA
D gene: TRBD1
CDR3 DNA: TGTGCCAGCAGCCCACAGGGGGCGGGCTATGGCTACACCTTC
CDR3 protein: CASSPQGAGYGYTF

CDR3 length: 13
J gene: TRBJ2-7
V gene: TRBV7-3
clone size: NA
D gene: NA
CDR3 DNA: TGTGCCAGCAGCGTCGGACGCGACTACGAGCAGTACTTC
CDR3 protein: CASSVGRDYEQYF

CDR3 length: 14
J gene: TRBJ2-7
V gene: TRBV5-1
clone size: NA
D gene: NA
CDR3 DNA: TGCGCCAGCAGCTGGGCCGGGGGGCAGTACGAGCAGTACTTC
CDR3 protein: CASSWAGGQYEQYF

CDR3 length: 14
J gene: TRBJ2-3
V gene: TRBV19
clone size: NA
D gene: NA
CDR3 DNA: TGTGCCAGTAGTATGCAGTCGTCCCCAGATACGCAGTATTTT
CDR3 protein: CASSMQSSPDTQYF

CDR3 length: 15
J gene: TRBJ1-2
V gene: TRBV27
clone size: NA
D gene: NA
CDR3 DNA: TGTGCCAGCAGTTTAGGGGGGATAGCGGCGGATGGCTACACCTTC
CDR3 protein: CASSLGGIAADGYTF

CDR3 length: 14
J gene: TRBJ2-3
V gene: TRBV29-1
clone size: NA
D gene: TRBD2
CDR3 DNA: TGCAGCGTAGCGGGACTAGAAAAGGTCGTTACGCAGTATTTT
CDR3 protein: CSVAGLEKVVTQYF